The 29 T cell receptor beta chains presented below share a single source sample, sequenced in a study of cytomegalovirus exposure and HLA in healthy donors. PCR amplification relied on 60 Vbeta primers (plus 13 Jbeta primers). The table came from immunoSEQ multiplex PCR; TCRdb's copy has only in-frame clones and leaves some out. The profile covers 60,000 to 95,000 clones, with roughly 82% appearing a single time and under 20% taken by the ten largest. The sample taken for sequencing was PBMCs. Every receptor here comes from a man between 65 and 85 years old in good health and CMV-seropositive.

The chain recombines TRBV5-1 with TRBJ2-7, with 8 positions matching TRBD1. The CDR3 is 16 residues long. CDR1 is SGHRS, CDR2 YFSETQ, per germline. With V trimmed by 2 bases and J by 5 bases, 12 bases remained unmatched. In DNA form, the CDR3 reads TGCGCCAGCAGCTTACCGACAGGGGAGATAAGGGACGAGCAGTACTTC. Protein product: CASSLPTGEIRDEQYF.

The rearrangement links TRBV10-3 to TRBJ1-3; 9 bases line up with TRBD1. CDR3 length equals 15 residues. Germline loops: CDR1 ENHRY, CDR2 SYGVKD. V was clipped by 4 bases and J by 2 bases; unmatched bases: 3. CDR3 bases: TGTGCCATCAGTGCCAGGACAGGGGCTGGAAACACCATATATTTT. Translated: CAISARTGAGNTIYF.

This chain connects TRBV7-2 to TRBJ2-2; TRBD1 matches at 8 bases. Germline lookup yields CDR1 SGHTA and CDR2 FQGNSA. This CDR3 spans 16 amino acids. V was clipped by 5 bases and J by 6 bases; unmatched bases: 11. The CDR3 nucleotides are TGTGCCAGCAGCCCTCGCCAGGGGGCATCCCCCGGGGAGCTGTTTTTT. Protein: CASSPRQGASPGELFF.

V usage is TRBV5-6 and J usage is TRBJ2-7, with D unclear. This CDR3 spans 13 amino acids. V gave up 2 bases and J gave up 2 bases, with 8 bases separating them. Germline-derived CDR1 and CDR2 are SGHDT and YYEEEE. Here the CDR3 reads CASSLPGTYEQYF. The CDR3 DNA follows: TGTGCCAGCAGCTTACCAGGAACCTACGAGCAGTACTTC.

V and J are TRBV2 and TRBJ1-1; TRBD1 is a possible D gene (6 bases). This CDR3 has 16 amino acids. The V gene lost 6 bases and the J gene lost 2 bases, with 19 bases spanning the gap. Germline-derived CDR1 and CDR2 are SNHLY and FYNNEI. DNA for the CDR3: TGTGCCAGCAGCAACCCCCAGACAGGCGTCAACACTGAAGCTTTCTTT. It specifies CASSNPQTGVNTEAFF.

The chain couples TRBV2 to TRBJ2-1, with a weak D call TRBD2 (5 bases). The V gene's germline CDR1 is SNHLY and CDR2 FYNNEI. This CDR3 has 15 residues. The V gene lost 4 bases and the J gene lost 0 bases, with 10 bases spanning the gap. The CDR3 bases are TGTGCCAGCAGTGCTACTAGAGTCTCCTACAATGAGCAGTTCTTC. Translating gives CASSATRVSYNEQFF.

Concerning this clone itself: The same CDR3 also results from other DNA sequences found in this sample. The chain is built from TRBV30 and TRBJ2-5, with 13 bases identical to TRBD2. The V and J ends lost 0 bases and 4 bases, in that order; junction bases with no gene match: 2. Germline V gene data show CDR1 as GTSNPN and CDR2 as SVGIG (reference sequence). The CDR3 length is 15 residues. The CDR3 is CAWSVGLAGVETQYF. As DNA, the CDR3 is TGTGCCTGGAGTGTTGGACTAGCGGGAGTAGAGACCCAGTACTTC.

The chain joins TRBV15 to TRBJ1-1; 8 bases align to TRBD1. Losses at the gene ends were 3 bases for V and 5 bases for J; bases not matched to a gene: 5. The CDR3 is 14 amino acids. CDR1 and CDR2 from the germline V gene are LNHNV and YYDKDF (reference sequence). CDR3 loop: CATSRQGADTEAFF. The CDR3, as DNA: TGTGCCACCAGCAGGCAGGGGGCAGATACTGAAGCTTTCTTT.

The chain uses TRBV11-2 and TRBJ2-5; TRBD1 aligns across 9 bases. Germline-derived CDR1 and CDR2 are SGHAT and FQNNGV. This CDR3 is 13 amino acids long. With 5 bases clipped from V and 5 bases from J, the junction kept 3 bases outside the gene matches. Here the CDR3 reads CASSLGQGETQYF. In DNA form, the CDR3 reads TGTGCCAGCAGCCTAGGACAGGGGGAGACCCAGTACTTC.

The chain combines TRBV2 with TRBJ1-2; TRBD1 matches 8 bases. The CDR3 is 15 amino acids. Germline V gene lookup returns CDR1 SNHLY and CDR2 FYNNEI. The V and J ends lost 8 bases and 3 bases, in that order; junction bases with no gene match: 11. CDR3 DNA: TGTGCCAGCTCGCGGAGGCAGGGGGCTGACTATGGCTACACCTTC. Amino acid sequence: CASSRRQGADYGYTF.

The J gene is TRBJ1-2, the V gene TRBV2; D may be TRBD1 (5 bases). Germline CDR1 is SNHLY and CDR2 is FYNNEI. With 7 bases removed from V and 4 bases from J, the gap between germline ends came to 16 bases. This CDR3 is 14 amino acids long. This CDR3 is CASTQSRTTYGYTF. The CDR3 region has the DNA TGTGCCAGCACCCAAAGCCGGACAACCTATGGCTACACCTTC.

The V gene is TRBV2, the J gene TRBJ1-1; 10 bases map to TRBD1. CDR3 length equals 14 residues. Germline V gene sequence: CDR1 SNHLY, CDR2 FYNNEI. Trimming at V came to 6 bases and at J to 4 bases, leaving 5 bases not matched to a gene. CDR3 region: CASSSGQGSTEAFF. Written as DNA, the CDR3 is TGTGCCAGCAGCTCGGGACAGGGGAGCACTGAAGCTTTCTTT.

The chain couples TRBV7-2 to TRBJ1-4, with TRBD1 matching 8 bases. J gave up 6 bases and V 5 bases, and 8 bases lay outside the gene matches. This CDR3 has 15 residues. Per germline, CDR1 SGHTA and CDR2 FQGNSA. The DNA for the CDR3 is TGTGCCAGCAGCCCAGGGACAGGTGGTTATGAAAAACTGTTTTTT. Translated, it gives CASSPGTGGYEKLFF.

The rearrangement links TRBV9 to TRBJ2-1; TRBD2 matches 16 bases. The CDR3 has 17 residues. V shed 0 bases, J shed 6 bases, and the junction held 3 bases outside the gene matches. In germline, CDR1 is SGDLS, CDR2 YYNGEE. The CDR3 sequence is CASSVGGLAGGGNEQFF. CDR3 nucleotide sequence: TGTGCCAGCAGCGTAGGGGGACTAGCGGGAGGGGGCAATGAGCAGTTCTTC.

The chain employs TRBV6-5 and TRBJ1-1; D is uncertain. Germline CDR1 and CDR2: MNHEY and SVGAGI. V dropped 3 bases and J dropped 3 bases, with 11 bases sitting between them. There are 14 residues in the CDR3. CDR3 sequence (DNA): TGTGCCAGCAGTTATGAGGGCACCCACACTGAAGCTTTCTTT. Encoded protein: CASSYEGTHTEAFF.

In this sample, this clone turned up once. The rearrangement links TRBV30 to TRBJ2-7; 8 nucleotides agree with TRBD1. The CDR3 is made up of 13 amino acids. CDR1 is GTSNPN, CDR2 SVGIG, per germline (reference sequence). V shed 1 base and J 7 bases; nucleotides not matched to a gene: 6. This CDR3 is CAWSAQGAKEQYF. DNA for the CDR3: TGTGCCTGGAGTGCCCAGGGGGCCAAAGAGCAGTACTTC.

The CDR3 nucleotides are TGTGCCAGCAGAAGAATCGGGACAGGCGGTGGAGAGACCCAGTACTTC. Its protein product is CASRRIGTGGGETQYF. The chain is built from TRBV6-6 and TRBJ2-5; 8 nucleotides match TRBD1. The germline CDR1 and CDR2 sequences are MNHNY and SVGAGI (reference sequence). V dropped 6 bases and J dropped 4; count of bases not matched to a gene: 13. The CDR3 is made up of 16 amino acids.

In this sample, this clone turned up once. The chain uses TRBV10-1 and TRBJ2-4; D call uncertain. V was trimmed by 3 bases and J by 3 bases, leaving 6 bases between them. Germline lookup yields CDR1 WNHNN and CDR2 SYGVQD (reference sequence). This CDR3 is 13 amino acids long. The CDR3 loop reads CASSDNSKNIQYF. CDR3 sequence (DNA): TGCGCCAGCAGTGATAACAGCAAAAACATTCAGTACTTC.

V usage is TRBV6-1 and J usage is TRBJ1-5, with unresolved D. With 1 base removed from V and 4 bases from J, the gap between germline ends came to 14 bases. Per germline, CDR1 MNHNS and CDR2 SASEGT. The CDR3 contains 16 residues. The CDR3 loop reads CASSEGPAEVNQPQHF. The CDR3 region has the DNA TGTGCCAGCAGTGAAGGCCCAGCCGAGGTAAATCAGCCCCAGCATTTT.

The rearrangement joins TRBV28 to TRBJ2-7, with D perhaps TRBD2 (6 bases). V was pared by 5 bases and J by 3 bases, with 14 bases between. CDR1 is MDHEN, CDR2 SYDVKM, per germline. The CDR3 runs 14 residues. The CDR3 sequence: CASSPPGGIYEQYF. Here the CDR3 DNA reads TGTGCCAGCAGTCCCCCCGGGGGTATCTACGAGCAGTACTTC.

CDR3 DNA sequence: TGCGCCAGCAGCCAAGAACCCCTGGGGCCAAATTCACCCCTCCACTTT. It translates to CASSQEPLGPNSPLHF. The chain couples TRBV4-3 to TRBJ1-6, with D perhaps TRBD1 (5 bases). The length of the CDR3 is 16 residues. Germline CDR1 and CDR2: LGHNA and YSLEER. The germline V and J ends were trimmed by 0 bases and 7 bases, with 13 bases remaining between them.

In its sample, this clone was seen a few times. V usage is TRBV4-1 and J usage is TRBJ1-2; TRBD1 matches 10 bases. With 0 bases clipped from V and 12 bases from J, the junction kept 10 bases outside the gene matches. The CDR3 extends over 15 amino acids. Looked up from germline, CDR1 is MGHRA and CDR2 is YSYEKL. The CDR3 reads CASSQDERDRGLHTF. The DNA for the CDR3 is TGCGCCAGCAGCCAAGATGAGAGGGACAGGGGACTTCACACCTTC.

This clone was picked up a small number of times. The CDR3 DNA follows: TGTGCCAGCAGCTTGCGAGGCGGGACAGATAATTCACCCCTCCACTTT. It specifies CASSLRGGTDNSPLHF. The chain employs TRBV5-5 and TRBJ1-6; 7 bases map to TRBD1. This CDR3 has 16 residues. Per germline, CDR1 SGHKS and CDR2 YYEKEE (reference sequence). Losses at the gene ends were 1 base for V and 5 bases for J; bases not matched to a gene: 6.

The chain joins TRBV23-1 to TRBJ1-2; maybe TRBD1 (6 bases). TRBV23-1 belongs to the ORF category, with a function that is uncertain. The CDR3 sequence is 16 residues long. Trimming shortened V by 4 bases and J by 7 bases, and 22 bases separated the two germline ends. The CDR3 region has the DNA TGCGCCAGCAGTCTTAGGGTATGTCAGGGGCTCCCTGGCTACACCTTC. Its translation: CASSLRVCQGLPGYTF.

The chain couples TRBV29-1 to TRBJ1-2; D possibly corresponds to TRBD1 (5 bases). The CDR3 is 16 amino acids. V lost 3 bases and J lost 2, with 19 bases in between. CDR1 and CDR2 (germline): SQVTM, ANQGSEA. This chain's CDR3 is CSVEDGGSLVNYGYTF. The CDR3 region has the DNA TGCAGCGTTGAGGACGGGGGGAGCTTGGTGAACTATGGCTACACCTTC.

V usage is TRBV11-2 and J usage is TRBJ1-5; 9 bases are shared with TRBD1. The CDR3 is 14 residues long. V shed 1 base, J shed 7 bases, and the junction held 2 bases outside the gene matches. The V gene's germline CDR1 is SGHAT and CDR2 FQNNGV. CDR3 loop: CASSLGQGEQPQHF. CDR3 bases: TGTGCCAGCAGCTTAGGACAGGGGGAGCAGCCCCAGCATTTT.

V gene TRBV6-5 combines with J gene TRBJ1-3, with D possibly TRBD1 on 5 matching bases. This CDR3 spans 15 amino acids. V was shortened by 6 bases and J by 0 bases, with 12 bases between the two germline ends. Germline V CDR1 and CDR2: MNHEY, SVGAGI. This chain's CDR3 is CASSRGGASGNTIYF. For the CDR3, the DNA is TGTGCCAGCAGCCGCGGGGGTGCCTCTGGAAACACCATATATTTT.

This sequence joins TRBV11-2 and TRBJ1-4, with 9 bases matching TRBD1. The V segment lost 1 base and the J segment 8 bases; nucleotides outside the gene matches: 5. The CDR3 runs to 15 residues. From germline, CDR1 is SGHAT and CDR2 FQNNGV. In DNA, the CDR3 is TGTGCCAGCAGCTTAGCGGGACAGGGAGGGGAAAAACTGTTTTTT. It is translated as CASSLAGQGGEKLFF.

This clone was observed once. This chain links TRBV11-2 with TRBJ1-2; possible D gene TRBD1, 5 bases. The CDR3 is 14 amino acids. V was clipped by 6 bases and J by 2 bases, with 13 bases between them. Germline lookup yields CDR1 SGHAT and CDR2 FQNNGV. CDR3 sequence: CASRPGQVNYGYTF. The CDR3 DNA reads TGTGCCAGCAGGCCCGGACAAGTCAACTATGGCTACACCTTC.